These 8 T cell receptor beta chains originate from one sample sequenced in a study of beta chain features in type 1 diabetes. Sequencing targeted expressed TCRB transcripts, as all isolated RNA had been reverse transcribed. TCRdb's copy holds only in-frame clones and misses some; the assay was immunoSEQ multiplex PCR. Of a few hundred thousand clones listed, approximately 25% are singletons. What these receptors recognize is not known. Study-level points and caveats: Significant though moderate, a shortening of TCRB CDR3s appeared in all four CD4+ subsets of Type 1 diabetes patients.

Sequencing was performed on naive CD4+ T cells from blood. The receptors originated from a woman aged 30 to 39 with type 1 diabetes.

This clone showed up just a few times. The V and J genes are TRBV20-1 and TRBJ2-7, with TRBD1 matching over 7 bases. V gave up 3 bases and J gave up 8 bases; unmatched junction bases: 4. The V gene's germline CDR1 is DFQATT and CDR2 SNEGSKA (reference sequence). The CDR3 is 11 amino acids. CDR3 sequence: CSARTGYQQYF. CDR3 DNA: TGCAGTGCTAGGACAGGGTATCAGCAGTACTTC.

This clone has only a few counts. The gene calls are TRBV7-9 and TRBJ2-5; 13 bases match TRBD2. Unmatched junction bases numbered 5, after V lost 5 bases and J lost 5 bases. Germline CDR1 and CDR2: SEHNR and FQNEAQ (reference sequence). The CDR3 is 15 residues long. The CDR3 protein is CASSGLAGVEETQYF. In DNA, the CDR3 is TGTGCCAGCAGCGGACTAGCGGGAGTTGAGGAGACCCAGTACTTC.

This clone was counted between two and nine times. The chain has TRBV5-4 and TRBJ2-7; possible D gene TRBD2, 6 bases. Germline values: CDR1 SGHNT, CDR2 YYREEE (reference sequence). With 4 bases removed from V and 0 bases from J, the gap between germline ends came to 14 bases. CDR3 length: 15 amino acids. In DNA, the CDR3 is TGTGCCAGCAGCCCCCCGGGGGTTCCCTCCTACGAGCAGTACTTC. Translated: CASSPPGVPSYEQYF.

CDR3 in DNA: TGCGCCAGCAGCCTAGCGGGAGCCAGCGAGCAGTACTTC. Its protein is CASSLAGASEQYF. The chain has TRBV5-1 and TRBJ2-7; 10 bases are a match to TRBD2. After removal of 4 bases from V and 6 bases from J, the junction contained 4 bases not matched to a gene. The CDR3 runs 13 residues. CDR1 and CDR2 (germline): SGHRS, YFSETQ. The full variable domain, rest sourced from reference TRBV5-1 and TRBJ2-7, is KAGVTQTPRYLIKTRGQQVTLSCSPISGHRSVSWYQQTPGQGLQFLFEYFSETQRNKGNFPGRFSGRQFSNSRSEMNVSTLELGDSALYLCASSLAGASEQYFGPGTRLTVT.

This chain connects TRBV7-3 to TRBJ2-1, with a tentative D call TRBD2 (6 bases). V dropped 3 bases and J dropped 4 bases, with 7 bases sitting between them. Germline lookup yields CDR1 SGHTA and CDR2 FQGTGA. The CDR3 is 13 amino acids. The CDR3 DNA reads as TGTGCCAGCAGCTTTAGCGGATACAATGAGCAGTTCTTC. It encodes CASSFSGYNEQFF.

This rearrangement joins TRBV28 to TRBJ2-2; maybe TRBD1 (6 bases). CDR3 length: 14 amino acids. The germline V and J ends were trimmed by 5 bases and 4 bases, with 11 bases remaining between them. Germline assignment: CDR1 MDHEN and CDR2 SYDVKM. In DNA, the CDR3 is TGTGCCAGCAGTCTAGGACAGACCACCGGGGAGCTGTTTTTT. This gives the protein CASSLGQTTGELFF.

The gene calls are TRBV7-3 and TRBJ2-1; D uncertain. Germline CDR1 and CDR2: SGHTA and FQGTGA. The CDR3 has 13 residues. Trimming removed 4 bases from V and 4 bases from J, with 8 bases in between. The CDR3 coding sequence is TGTGCCAGCAGCTCCACAGAATACAATGAGCAGTTCTTC. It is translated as CASSSTEYNEQFF.

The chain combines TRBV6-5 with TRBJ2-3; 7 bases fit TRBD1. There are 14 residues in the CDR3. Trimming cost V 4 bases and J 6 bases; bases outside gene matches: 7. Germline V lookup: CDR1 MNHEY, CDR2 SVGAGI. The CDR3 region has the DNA TGTGCCAGCAGTTTCGGGACAGATTCGGATACGCAGTATTTT. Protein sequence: CASSFGTDSDTQYF.